These 26 T cell receptor beta chains were sequenced from one sample in a study of T cell responses to AZD1222 COVID-19 vaccine. Assay: immunoSEQ multiplex PCR; the TCRdb copy retains only in-frame clones and omits some. The sample has about 140,000 clones, 70% to 90% seen once. The sequencing here drew on peripheral blood, taken 28 days after the second AZD1222 dose. Receptors originate from an adult who received the AZD1222 COVID-19 vaccine.

The chain employs TRBV2 and TRBJ2-1, with D possibly being TRBD2 (6 bases). Germline CDR1 reads SNHLY; CDR2 reads FYNNEI. There are 14 residues in the CDR3. V lost 3 bases, J lost 4 bases, and 10 bases lay in between. DNA of the CDR3: TGTGCCAGCAGTGACGACGGGGGTTACAATGAGCAGTTCTTC. Translation: CASSDDGGYNEQFF.

This clone appeared a few times. This chain uses TRBV13 with TRBJ2-3; 15 nucleotides match TRBD2. V trimming: 5 bases; J trimming: 3 bases; junction bases outside the gene matches: 9. Germline values: CDR1 PRHDT, CDR2 FYEKMQ (reference sequence). The length of the CDR3 is 18 residues. The CDR3: CASSRGTSGRKVTDTQYF. DNA for the CDR3: TGTGCCAGCAGCCGCGGGACTAGCGGGAGGAAAGTGACAGATACGCAGTATTTT.

V and J are TRBV6-5 and TRBJ1-2; unclear D gene. Germline CDR1 MNHEY, CDR2 SVGAGI. Trimming shortened V by 6 bases and J by 4 bases, and 9 bases separated the two germline ends. This CDR3 comprises 12 residues. CDR3 sequence reads: CASRAGSYGYTF. The CDR3 DNA follows: TGTGCCAGCAGGGCCGGAAGCTATGGCTACACCTTC.

The chain joins TRBV27 to TRBJ2-7, with no clear D. This CDR3 has 16 residues. The V and J ends lost 3 bases and 6 bases respectively, with 21 bases between them. Germline V gene data show CDR1 as MNHEY and CDR2 as SMNVEV (reference sequence). The CDR3, as DNA: TGTGCCAGCAGTTTCGTCGGTAACCCCCCTTCCGGCGAGCAGTACTTC. Amino acid sequence: CASSFVGNPPSGEQYF.

The chain couples TRBV29-1 to TRBJ2-3; TRBD2 matches at 9 bases. Losses at the gene ends were 7 bases for V and 2 bases for J; bases not matched to a gene: 7. CDR1 and CDR2 (germline): SQVTM, ANQGSEA. The CDR3 contains 14 residues. CDR3 loop: CSASSGTDTDTQYF. CDR3 nucleotide sequence: TGCAGCGCTTCTAGCGGGACGGACACAGATACGCAGTATTTT.

The rearrangement joins TRBV28 to TRBJ1-3; no clear D. Germline lookup yields CDR1 MDHEN and CDR2 SYDVKM. With 6 bases removed from V and 1 base from J, the gap between germline ends came to 10 bases. CDR3 length equals 14 residues. The CDR3 loop reads CASRKPDSGNTIYF. The CDR3 DNA reads TGTGCCAGCAGAAAACCTGATTCTGGAAACACCATATATTTT.

This chain connects TRBV5-1 to TRBJ2-5; 12 nucleotides match TRBD2. CDR1 SGHRS and CDR2 YFSETQ come from the germline V gene. This CDR3 has 19 amino acids. The junction had 14 bases not matched to a gene; V was cut back by 1 base and J by 4 bases. The CDR3 bases are TGCGCCAGCAGCTTGTGGGGGCCGGGACTAGCGGGCGAAGGAGAGACCCAGTACTTC. Residues: CASSLWGPGLAGEGETQYF.

V is TRBV16 and J is TRBJ2-7, with 11 positions matching TRBD1. There are 16 residues in the CDR3. Losses at the gene ends were 3 bases for V and 2 bases for J; bases not matched to a gene: 6. CDR1 KGHSY and CDR2 FQNENV come from the germline V gene. The CDR3 nucleotides are TGTGCCAGCAGCCAGACAGGGACAGGGGGTACCTACGAGCAGTACTTC. Protein product: CASSQTGTGGTYEQYF. Filled out from reference TRBV16 and TRBJ2-7, the complete variable domain reads GEEVAQTPKHLVRGEGQKAKLYCAPIKGHSYVFWYQQVLKNEFKFLISFQNENVFDETGMPKERFSAKCLPNSPCSLEIQATKLEDSAVYFCASSQTGTGGTYEQYFGPGTRLTVT.

The chain couples TRBV29-1 to TRBJ2-1; D not certain. The CDR3 covers 11 residues. The V gene lost 3 bases and the J gene lost 8 bases, with 8 bases spanning the gap. Germline loops: CDR1 SQVTM, CDR2 ANQGSEA. CDR3 DNA sequence: TGCAGCGTTGATAGAAACGATGAGCAGTTCTTC. It codes for CSVDRNDEQFF.

The chain links TRBV27 to TRBJ1-5, with 8 bases lining up with TRBD1. With V trimmed by 4 bases and J by 5 bases, 4 bases remained unmatched. The CDR3 is 14 amino acids. From germline, CDR1 is MNHEY and CDR2 SMNVEV (reference sequence). The CDR3 DNA sequence: TGTGCCAGCAGTTGGACAGGGAACGATCAGCCCCAGCATTTT. Protein product: CASSWTGNDQPQHF.

The chain combines TRBV21-1 with TRBJ2-1; no check of the table's D call, TRBD1, against the DNA was made. TRBV21-1 is noted as a pseudogene. The CDR3 is 15 amino acids. The CDR3 region has the DNA TGTGCCAGCAGCAAACGAGGGGGAGCGCGCAATGAGCAGTTCTTC. Amino acids: CASSKRGGARNEQFF.

This chain links TRBV7-8 with TRBJ1-1; tentative D call: TRBD1 (6 bases). Trimming left V 5 bases short and J 2 bases short, with 12 bases between. Germline-derived CDR1 and CDR2 are SGHVS and FQNEAQ. The CDR3 runs to 14 residues. The CDR3 reads CASSPEGGNTEAFF. The CDR3 DNA follows: TGTGCCAGCAGCCCGGAGGGGGGAAACACTGAAGCTTTCTTT. Filled out from reference TRBV7-8 and TRBJ1-1, the complete variable domain reads GAGVSQSPRYKVAKRGQDVALRCDPISGHVSLFWYQQALGQGPEFLTYFQNEAQLDKSGLPSDRFFAERPEGSVSTLKIQRTQQEDSAVYLCASSPEGGNTEAFFGQGTRLTVV.

This clone appeared a few times. The V call is TRBV5-1, the J call TRBJ2-7; TRBD1 matches at 9 bases. Germline CDR1 SGHRS, CDR2 YFSETQ. The CDR3 totals 15 residues. The ends lost 4 bases at V and 5 bases at J; junction bases unmatched: 10. Written as DNA, the CDR3 is TGCGCCAGCAGCACCTTGACAGGGGGTGATAACGAGCAGTACTTC. The encoded protein is CASSTLTGGDNEQYF.

The CDR3 region is CASSLTLRGTTDTQYF. The CDR3 DNA sequence: TGTGCCAGCAGTTTAACTCTCCGGGGGACCACAGATACGCAGTATTTT. The gene calls are TRBV7-9 and TRBJ2-3, with a tentative D call TRBD2 (6 bases). This CDR3 spans 16 amino acids. V lost 6 bases to trimming and J lost 2 bases, with 18 bases between them. Germline V gives CDR1 SEHNR, CDR2 FQNEAQ (reference sequence).

This chain joins TRBV9 and TRBJ1-6, with D perhaps matching TRBD1 (5 bases). Germline CDR1 and CDR2: SGDLS and YYNGEE. V lost 3 bases, J lost 7 bases, and 14 bases lay in between. CDR3 size: 15 residues. CDR3 sequence reads: CASSDPGTANSPLHF. The CDR3 DNA is TGTGCCAGCAGCGATCCCGGGACCGCGAATTCACCCCTCCACTTT.

The V gene is TRBV6-2 or TRBV6-3, the J gene TRBJ1-1; perhaps TRBD1 as D (5 bases). V was shortened by 6 bases and J by 1 base, with 18 bases between the two germline ends. CDR1 and CDR2 (germline): MNHEY, SVGEGT. CDR3 length: 16 residues. This chain's CDR3 is CASSSLFGGENTEAFF. CDR3 nucleotide sequence: TGTGCCAGCAGCTCGCTTTTCGGGGGAGAGAACACTGAAGCTTTCTTT.

The rearrangement links TRBV27 to TRBJ2-1; D tentatively reads TRBD1 or TRBD2 (5 bases each). Trimming left V 2 bases short and J 4 bases short, with 12 bases between. The CDR3 is made up of 15 amino acids. CDR1 and CDR2 from the germline V gene are MNHEY and SMNVEV (reference sequence). CDR3 coding DNA: TGTGCCAGCAGTTTAGGGGCGGGCTCGTACAATGAGCAGTTCTTC. It specifies CASSLGAGSYNEQFF.

V usage is TRBV5-6 and J usage is TRBJ2-5, with D hard to call. The CDR3 has 14 amino acids. Trimming took off 7 bases at V and 4 bases at J, with 17 bases between the two ends. Germline loops: CDR1 SGHDT, CDR2 YYEEEE. CDR3 nucleotides: TGTGCCAGCGGTACCCTGGGGAAGGGAGAGACCCAGTACTTC. This gives the protein CASGTLGKGETQYF.

V gene TRBV6-5 combines with J gene TRBJ1-2; no reliable D call. The V end was cut by 0 bases, the J end by 4 bases, with 6 bases between. Germline CDR1 is MNHEY and CDR2 is SVGAGI. This CDR3 spans 13 amino acids. In DNA form, the CDR3 reads TGTGCCAGCAGTTACTCGGGGTTCTATGGCTACACCTTC. The encoded protein is CASSYSGFYGYTF.

V and J are TRBV18 and TRBJ2-3; TRBD2 matches at 8 bases. The ends lost 1 base at V and 0 bases at J; junction bases unmatched: 6. The CDR3 runs 17 residues. Germline V gene data show CDR1 as KGHSH and CDR2 as LQKENI. CDR3 loop: CASSPLPGGSSTDTQYF. The CDR3 nucleotides are TGTGCCAGCTCACCACTCCCGGGGGGGTCTAGCACAGATACGCAGTATTTT.

The chain links TRBV6-1 to TRBJ2-7, with TRBD1 as a possible D gene (6 bases). The ends were cut back, 2 bases at V and 0 bases at J, with 14 bases in the middle. CDR1 is MNHNS, CDR2 SASEGT, per germline. CDR3 length: 16 residues. The CDR3 is CASSEPTGRSSYEQYF. The CDR3 DNA reads TGTGCCAGCAGTGAACCGACAGGCCGTAGCTCCTACGAGCAGTACTTC.

The V call is TRBV5-1, the J call TRBJ2-7; 8 bases line up with TRBD1. Trimming at V came to 3 bases and at J to 3 bases, leaving 2 bases not matched to a gene. The length of the CDR3 is 13 residues. Germline loops: CDR1 SGHRS, CDR2 YFSETQ. The CDR3 DNA is TGCGCCAGCAGCTCCGGACAGGGCTACGAGCAGTACTTC. This translates into CASSSGQGYEQYF.

V and J are TRBV6-5 and TRBJ1-6; 9 bases agree with TRBD1. CDR3 length: 13 amino acids. Germline V gene data show CDR1 as MNHEY and CDR2 as SVGAGI. The junction had 4 bases not matched to a gene; V was cut back by 7 bases and J by 9 bases. The DNA of the CDR3 is TGTGCCAGCAACAGGGGGCTGGGTTCACCCCTCCACTTT. Translation gives CASNRGLGSPLHF.

The chain has TRBV18 and TRBJ2-5; D remains ambiguous. The CDR3 is made up of 12 amino acids. Per germline, CDR1 KGHSH and CDR2 LQKENI. Trimming left V 1 base short and J 3 bases short, with 3 bases between. CDR3: CASSPQEETQYF. The CDR3 DNA follows: TGTGCCAGCTCACCACAGGAAGAGACCCAGTACTTC.

The chain recombines TRBV11-3 with TRBJ2-3; D is undetermined. V lost 5 bases, J lost 7 bases, and 10 bases lay in between. Germline assignment: CDR1 SGHNT and CDR2 YENEEA. The CDR3 runs 12 residues. The CDR3 nucleotides read TGTGCCAGCAGCACGGGCGAATATACGCAGTATTTT. It translates to CASSTGEYTQYF.

The chain uses TRBV7-9 and TRBJ2-7; D is perhaps TRBD2 (5 bases). Germline loops: CDR1 SEHNR, CDR2 FQNEAQ (reference sequence). This CDR3 has 14 amino acids. The CDR3 spells CATERDLLTYEQYF. For the CDR3, the DNA is TGTGCTACCGAGAGGGATCTGTTAACCTACGAGCAGTACTTC.